The 17 T cell receptor beta chains listed next were all sequenced from one sample in a study of cytomegalovirus exposure and HLA in healthy donors. Only in-frame clones appear in the TCRdb table, and some are missing; sequencing was by immunoSEQ multiplex PCR. The sample holds some 60,000 clones, approximately 96% seen once. Sequencing used PBMCs. The receptors derive from a man aged 18 to 29 in good health and CMV-seropositive.

The V gene is TRBV18, the J gene TRBJ1-1; 9 bases are a match to TRBD1. The CDR3 has 15 residues. Trimming took 4 bases from V and 0 from J; bases not matched to a gene: 3. Per germline, CDR1 KGHSH and CDR2 LQKENI. The CDR3 DNA reads TGTGCCAGCTCACTCGGGACAGGGATGAACACTGAAGCTTTCTTT. It translates to CASSLGTGMNTEAFF.

The chain couples TRBV5-1 to TRBJ2-7, with D perhaps matching TRBD2 (6 bases). This CDR3 contains 14 residues. V was pared by 3 bases and J by 9 bases, with 19 bases between. CDR1 and CDR2 (germline): SGHRS, YFSETQ. The CDR3 DNA follows: TGCGCCAGCAGCTCGACCGGAATCCAGGGAGGGCAGTACTTC. The encoded protein is CASSSTGIQGGQYF.

The CDR3, as DNA: TGTGCCAGCAGCCCTCCGGGACTAGCGATCACAGATACGCAGTATTTT. This translates into CASSPPGLAITDTQYF. The chain combines TRBV7-2 with TRBJ2-3, with 10 nucleotides matching TRBD2. Germline loops: CDR1 SGHTA, CDR2 FQGNSA. J lost 2 bases, V lost 5 bases, and 7 bases had no gene match. The CDR3 is made up of 16 amino acids.

The chain recombines TRBV4-1 with TRBJ2-1; 9 bases align to TRBD1. The germline V gene encodes CDR1 MGHRA and CDR2 YSYEKL. CDR3 length: 15 amino acids. V dropped 1 base and J dropped 7; count of bases not matched to a gene: 5. CDR3 in DNA: TGCGCCAGCAGCCAAGTAGGGGACAGGGTGAATGAGCAGTTCTTC. Its translation is CASSQVGDRVNEQFF.

The V call is TRBV4-3, the J call TRBJ2-7, with TRBD1 matching over 10 bases. Trimming took 1 base from V and 0 from J; bases not matched to a gene: 6. The CDR3 extends over 17 amino acids. Per the germline V gene, CDR1 is LGHNA and CDR2 is YSLEER. The CDR3 sequence is CASSQAGQGGTSYEQYF. CDR3 coding DNA: TGCGCCAGCAGCCAAGCCGGACAGGGGGGGACCTCCTACGAGCAGTACTTC.

The gene calls are TRBV11-2 and TRBJ2-5, with D unresolved. Deletions cut 2 bases from V and 5 bases from J, with 18 bases between. The CDR3 extends over 16 amino acids. Germline assignment: CDR1 SGHAT and CDR2 FQNNGV. CDR3: CASSLLRFSPRETQYF. CDR3 nucleotides: TGTGCCAGCAGCTTATTGAGGTTTTCCCCACGGGAGACCCAGTACTTC.

This rearrangement joins TRBV9 to TRBJ2-2, with 8 bases matching TRBD1. J gave up 3 bases and V 0 bases, and 7 bases lay outside the gene matches. Germline CDR1 SGDLS, CDR2 YYNGEE. There are 17 residues in the CDR3. CDR3 amino acids: CASSVGDGQGYTGELFF. CDR3 nucleotide sequence: TGTGCCAGCAGCGTAGGAGACGGACAGGGATACACCGGGGAGCTGTTTTTT. The variable domain in full, with the rest retrieved from reference TRBV9 and TRBJ2-2, is DSGVTQTPKHLITATGQRVTLRCSPRSGDLSVYWYQQSLDQGLQFLIQYYNGEERAKGNILERFSAQQFPDLHSELNLSSLELGDSALYFCASSVGDGQGYTGELFFGEGSRLTVL.

The chain employs TRBV7-9 and TRBJ2-1; tentative D call: TRBD1 (5 bases). V dropped 3 bases and J dropped 2 bases, with 11 bases sitting between them. CDR3 length: 15 amino acids. Germline lookup yields CDR1 SEHNR and CDR2 FQNEAQ (reference sequence). Here the CDR3 reads CASSLEGVTYNEQFF. Written as DNA, the CDR3 is TGTGCCAGCAGCTTGGAAGGGGTGACCTACAATGAGCAGTTCTTC.

The chain uses TRBV6-5 and TRBJ1-1; D remains ambiguous. Between the trimmed V and J ends, which lost 2 bases and 3 bases, there was a span of 10 bases. The length of the CDR3 is 14 residues. Germline CDR1 reads MNHEY; CDR2 reads SVGAGI. DNA of the CDR3: TGTGCCAGCAGTTACGGCTTCGGGGACACTGAAGCTTTCTTT. This encodes CASSYGFGDTEAFF.

CDR3: CASSSGRGTEAFF. The CDR3 DNA sequence: TGTGCCAGCAGCTCCGGCCGCGGCACTGAAGCTTTCTTT. The gene calls are TRBV11-3 and TRBJ1-1; D ambiguous. The ends were cut back, 4 bases at V and 4 bases at J, with 10 bases in the middle. The germline gives CDR1 SGHNT, CDR2 YENEEA. The CDR3 loop spans 13 amino acids.

This clone was detected only once. The chain combines TRBV11-3 with TRBJ2-3; 10 bases are shared with TRBD2. Germline-derived CDR1 and CDR2 are SGHNT and YENEEA. J lost 4 bases, V lost 5 bases, and 3 bases had no gene match. The CDR3 covers 14 residues. The CDR3 here is CASSRAGGADTQYF. For the CDR3, the DNA is TGTGCCAGCAGCAGAGCGGGGGGGGCAGATACGCAGTATTTT.

This chain joins TRBV29-1 and TRBJ2-7, with 8 positions matching TRBD2. Germline trimming cut 4 bases from V and 2 bases from J; bases unmatched to any gene: 16. CDR1 is SQVTM and CDR2 is ANQGSEA in the germline V gene. This CDR3 contains 17 residues. For the CDR3, the DNA is TGCAGCGTTGGATCAGCGGGAGATTATACAAACCCCTACGAGCAGTACTTC. It is translated as CSVGSAGDYTNPYEQYF.

This chain connects TRBV19 to TRBJ2-1, with TRBD2 matching over 16 bases. Per germline, CDR1 LNHDA and CDR2 SQIVND (reference sequence). This CDR3 region has 19 residues. V lost 6 bases, J lost 0 bases, and 8 bases stayed unmatched. The DNA for the CDR3 is TGTGCCAGTAGGGCCTCGGGACTAGCGGGAGGGAGCTCCTACAATGAGCAGTTCTTC. Its translation: CASRASGLAGGSSYNEQFF.

The rearrangement links TRBV11-3 to TRBJ1-1; 7 nucleotides line up with TRBD1. Germline CDR1 and CDR2: SGHNT and YENEEA. V lost 5 bases, J lost 3 bases, and 3 bases stayed unmatched. The CDR3 has 13 residues. CDR3 coding DNA: TGTGCCAGCAGCGAGGGGGCTGACACTGAAGCTTTCTTT. Translating gives CASSEGADTEAFF.

The chain joins TRBV21-1 to TRBJ2-7; the D call in the table, TRBD1, was not verified against the DNA. TRBV21-1 is recorded as a pseudogene. The length of the CDR3 is 16 residues. CDR3 sequence: CASSKALRGSSYEQYF. CDR3 coding DNA: TGTGCCAGCAGCAAAGCCTTGAGGGGGTCCTCCTACGAGCAGTACTTC.

The chain joins TRBV6-1 to TRBJ1-4; 8 nucleotides match TRBD1. Unmatched junction bases numbered 7, after V lost 6 bases and J lost 4 bases. CDR3 length equals 15 residues. Per germline, CDR1 MNHNS and CDR2 SASEGT. The CDR3 bases are TGTGCCAGCAGCCACAGGGGGGGGATTAATGAAAAACTGTTTTTT. Encoded protein: CASSHRGGINEKLFF.

The chain links TRBV5-1 to TRBJ2-7; 8 bases line up with TRBD1. CDR3 length equals 13 residues. The V gene end was trimmed by 5 bases and the J gene end by 7 bases; junction bases not matched to a gene: 8. Germline V gene data show CDR1 as SGHRS and CDR2 as YFSETQ. In nucleotides, the CDR3 is TGCGCCAGCAGAACCGACAGGGGCGGGGAGCAGTACTTC. This gives the protein CASRTDRGGEQYF.